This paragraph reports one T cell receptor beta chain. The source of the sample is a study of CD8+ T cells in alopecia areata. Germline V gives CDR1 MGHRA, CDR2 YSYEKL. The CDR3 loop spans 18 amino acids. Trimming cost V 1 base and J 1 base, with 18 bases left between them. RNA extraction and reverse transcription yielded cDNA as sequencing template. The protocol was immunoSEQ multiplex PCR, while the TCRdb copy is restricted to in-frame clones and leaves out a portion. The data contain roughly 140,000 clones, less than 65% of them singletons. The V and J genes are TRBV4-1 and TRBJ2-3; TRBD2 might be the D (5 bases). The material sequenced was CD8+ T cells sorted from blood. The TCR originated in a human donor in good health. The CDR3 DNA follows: TGCGCCAGCAGCCAAGTGCCCATTAAAGGGAGTGGCACAGATACGCAGTATTTT. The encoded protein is CASSQVPIKGSGTDTQYF.